Following are 20 T cell receptor beta chains from one sample sequenced in a study of blood T cells in healthy people across ages. Together with a sample-barcoded 5' primer, a J-beta primer mix was included in a second PCR lasting about 7 to 12 cycles. Each CDR3 protein is one row after TCRdb ran MiXCR on the 5' RACE reads. The sample includes about 930,000 distinct CDR3 sequences, approximately 32% of them seen just once. The data also belong to a second study, concerning T cells of mothers and their children.

What was sequenced was blood. The source of these receptors is a woman between 40 and 50 years old in good health.

This clonotype has more than one count but fewer than ten. The V and J genes are TRBV20-1 and TRBJ1-2; D is perhaps TRBD1 (6 bases). The CDR3 totals 14 residues. The V gene's germline CDR1 is DFQATT and CDR2 SNEGSKA (reference sequence). Between the trimmed V and J ends, which lost 5 bases and 4 bases, there was a span of 17 bases. CDR3: CSAPGLDRTYGYTF. DNA for the CDR3: TGCAGTGCTCCGGGACTGGACAGAACCTATGGCTACACCTTC.

The chain recombines TRBV7-3 with TRBJ2-3; D gene ambiguous. Trimming left V 2 bases short and J 6 bases short, with 12 bases between. Germline V lookup: CDR1 SGHTA, CDR2 FQGTGA. CDR3 length equals 14 residues. CDR3 residues: CASSLGFSRDTQYF. As DNA, the CDR3 is TGTGCCAGCAGCTTAGGTTTTAGCAGGGATACGCAGTATTTT.

Worth noting for this clonotype: This sequence may be a read error, since a much larger clone differs from it by one base. This chain joins TRBV12-3 or TRBV12-4 and TRBJ2-5; tentative D call: TRBD1 (6 bases). The CDR3 sequence is 14 residues long. V was cut by 6 bases and J by 11 bases, with 22 bases left in between. The CDR3 spells CASSQILGDNEQYF. In nucleotides, the CDR3 is TGTGCCAGCAGCCAAATACTAGGGGACAATGAGCAGTACTTC.

This clonotype was observed many times. The chain carries TRBV7-3 and TRBJ1-2; TRBD1 matches at 9 bases. Germline V gene sequence: CDR1 SGHTA, CDR2 FQGTGA. This CDR3 comprises 13 residues. With 5 bases clipped from V and 7 bases from J, the junction kept 5 bases outside the gene matches. The CDR3 region is CASSPDRGFGYTF. The CDR3 nucleotides read TGTGCCAGCAGCCCGGACAGGGGATTTGGCTACACCTTC.

This clonotype appeared a few times. This may come from a read error, since a much larger clone is one base off. The chain carries TRBV29-1 and TRBJ2-1; D is perhaps TRBD1 (7 bases). This CDR3 contains 12 residues. V was trimmed by 7 bases and J by 5 bases, leaving 12 bases between them. Per germline, CDR1 SQVTM and CDR2 ANQGSEA. CDR3 sequence: CSGGRGDNEQFF. The CDR3 nucleotides are TGCAGCGGTGGCAGGGGGGACAATGAGCAGTTCTTC.

This clonotype was observed a few times. The chain combines TRBV19 with TRBJ1-5; no clear D gene. CDR1 and CDR2 (germline): LNHDA, SQIVND (reference sequence). V dropped 5 bases and J dropped 4 bases, with 9 bases sitting between them. The CDR3 runs to 13 residues. The CDR3 nucleotides are TGTGCCAGTAGTGGGAATAAGAATCAGCCCCAGCATTTT. This codes for CASSGNKNQPQHF.

This clonotype was recorded many times. The chain uses TRBV9 and TRBJ2-7; no definite D call. CDR1 and CDR2 from the germline V gene are SGDLS and YYNGEE. The CDR3 contains 13 residues. With 0 bases removed from V and 2 bases from J, the gap between germline ends came to 6 bases. CDR3: CASSVGATYEQYF. The DNA for the CDR3 is TGTGCCAGCAGCGTAGGGGCGACCTACGAGCAGTACTTC. The variable domain in full, with the rest retrieved from reference TRBV9 and TRBJ2-7, is DSGVTQTPKHLITATGQRVTLRCSPRSGDLSVYWYQQSLDQGLQFLIQYYNGEERAKGNILERFSAQQFPDLHSELNLSSLELGDSALYFCASSVGATYEQYFGPGTRLTVT.

V gene TRBV2 combines with J gene TRBJ2-7; 8 bases are shared with TRBD1. With V trimmed by 2 bases and J by 7 bases, 10 bases remained unmatched. Germline V lookup: CDR1 SNHLY, CDR2 FYNNEI. The CDR3 sequence is 15 residues long. The CDR3 nucleotides read TGTGCCAGCAGTGAAAACCCAGGGGGCCTTTGGGAGCAGTACTTC. Translated: CASSENPGGLWEQYF.

V usage is TRBV9 and J usage is TRBJ2-5; perhaps D is TRBD1 or TRBD2 (6 bases each). The V end lost 4 bases, the J end lost 5 bases, and 15 bases lay between the germline ends. Germline V gene lookup returns CDR1 SGDLS and CDR2 YYNGEE. The CDR3 sequence is 14 residues long. CDR3 bases: TGTGCCAGCAGCTCAGAGGGGGGCCGGGAGACCCAGTACTTC. It encodes CASSSEGGRETQYF.

The rearrangement joins TRBV29-1 to TRBJ1-4; 7 bases are a match to TRBD1. The junction had 9 bases not matched to a gene; V was cut back by 6 bases and J by 8 bases. The CDR3 contains 13 residues. The germline CDR1 and CDR2 sequences are SQVTM and ANQGSEA. The CDR3 here is CSVDGGQPEKLFF. CDR3 bases: TGCAGCGTGGACGGGGGACAGCCCGAAAAACTGTTTTTT.

This clonotype has at least ten counts. The chain joins TRBV7-9 to TRBJ2-7; 8 bases are shared with TRBD1. V was pared by 5 bases and J by 6 bases, with 3 bases of the junction left unmatched. The CDR3 consists of 12 residues. Germline assignment: CDR1 SEHNR and CDR2 FQNEAQ (reference sequence). Here the CDR3 DNA reads TGTGCCAGCAGCGGACAGGGCGGCGAGCAGTACTTC. This sequence encodes CASSGQGGEQYF.

This clonotype was counted ten times or more. The chain is built from TRBV12-3 or TRBV12-4 and TRBJ2-1, with D possibly TRBD1 on 5 matching bases. V dropped 3 bases and J dropped 5 bases, with 8 bases sitting between them. The CDR3 spans 13 residues. The DNA of the CDR3 is TGTGCCAGCAGTTTTGACAGCCACAATGAGCAGTTCTTC. Translated, it gives CASSFDSHNEQFF.

The chain has TRBV7-2 and TRBJ1-2; no clear D gene. In germline, CDR1 is SGHTA, CDR2 FQGNSA. V shed 0 bases and J shed 7 bases, with 18 bases lying between them. The CDR3 spans 16 residues. Here the CDR3 DNA reads TGTGCCAGCAGCTTAGCGGTGGCAGTAAGGCGGGGTGGCTACACCTTC. Protein: CASSLAVAVRRGGYTF.

The chain combines TRBV10-3 with TRBJ2-2; D is undetermined. Trimming removed 8 bases at V and 1 base at J, with 8 bases between. This CDR3 is 13 amino acids long. Per the germline V gene, CDR1 is ENHRY and CDR2 is SYGVKD. This CDR3 is CAIRGENTGELFF. DNA of the CDR3: TGTGCCATCCGAGGCGAGAACACCGGGGAGCTGTTTTTT.

The V call is TRBV28, the J call TRBJ1-1; no definite D call. The CDR3 has 13 residues. The V gene lost 5 bases and the J gene lost 11 bases, with 18 bases spanning the gap. Looked up from germline, CDR1 is MDHEN and CDR2 is SYDVKM. In nucleotides, the CDR3 is TGTGCCAGCAGTAGCGCCGGGCCCAGTGGGGCTTTCTTT. The encoded protein is CASSSAGPSGAFF.

This clonotype was picked up many times. This rearrangement joins TRBV6-6 to TRBJ2-7; D perhaps matches TRBD1 (6 bases). The CDR3 is 14 residues long. The germline V and J ends were trimmed by 2 bases and 1 base, with 9 bases remaining between them. Per the germline V gene, CDR1 is MNHNY and CDR2 is SVGAGI (reference sequence). The CDR3 bases are TGTGCCAGCAGTTACGGGACAACTTCCTACGAGCAGTACTTC. Protein: CASSYGTTSYEQYF.

J is TRBJ1-2 and V is TRBV7-2, with D tentatively TRBD1 (6 bases). The CDR3 covers 15 residues. Germline values: CDR1 SGHTA, CDR2 FQGNSA. V shed 6 bases and J shed 4 bases, with 18 bases lying between them. In DNA form, the CDR3 reads TGTGCCAGCAGTAGCTTATGGGGGGCCGGCTATGGCTACACCTTC. It translates to CASSSLWGAGYGYTF.

This clonotype was found a few times. The gene calls are TRBV9 and TRBJ1-6; 7 bases fit TRBD1. V shed 4 bases, J shed 7 bases, and the junction held 8 bases outside the gene matches. Germline V gene sequence: CDR1 SGDLS, CDR2 YYNGEE. CDR3 length: 15 residues. The CDR3 region has the DNA TGTGCCAGCAGCCAACTCGACAGGGCGAATTCACCCCTCCACTTT. This gives the protein CASSQLDRANSPLHF. The entire variable domain, with the rest obtained from reference TRBV9 and TRBJ1-6, is as follows: DSGVTQTPKHLITATGQRVTLRCSPRSGDLSVYWYQQSLDQGLQFLIQYYNGEERAKGNILERFSAQQFPDLHSELNLSSLELGDSALYFCASSQLDRANSPLHFGNGTRLTVT.

Ten or more counts support this clonotype. The V and J genes are TRBV9 and TRBJ2-3; TRBD2 aligns across 8 bases. Germline assignment: CDR1 SGDLS and CDR2 YYNGEE. The CDR3 extends over 16 amino acids. V was pared by 3 bases and J by 4 bases, with 10 bases of the junction left unmatched. CDR3 protein: CASSGRTSLIADTQYF. CDR3 DNA: TGTGCCAGCAGCGGTCGGACTAGCTTAATCGCAGATACGCAGTATTTT.

The CDR3: CASRGAGLGEAFF. The CDR3, as DNA: TGTGCCAGCAGAGGGGCTGGGCTCGGTGAAGCTTTCTTT. The chain links TRBV12-3 or TRBV12-4 to TRBJ1-1; D possibly corresponds to TRBD1 (5 bases). V lost 6 bases and J lost 7, with 15 bases in between. CDR3 size: 13 residues.